Each of the 30 T cell receptor beta chains below was sequenced from the same sample in a study of shared clonotypes between healthy human individuals. Naive CD8 isolation took CD45RO-negative cells positively selected for CCR7 and excluded terminally differentiated effector memory CD45RA+ cells. Only in-frame clones appear in the TCRdb table, and some are missing; sequencing was by immunoSEQ multiplex PCR. This repertoire shows about 2.1 million clones, about 93% found once; its top ten account for 1.5% to 2%. Sequenced sample: naive CD8+ T cells from PBMCs. These receptors were collected from a man younger than 30 in good health. Some clones in this sample may be carry-over from other donors' samples.

The V and J genes are TRBV28 and TRBJ2-3; a possible D gene is TRBD2 (6 bases). CDR3 length equals 16 residues. The germline V and J ends were trimmed by 6 bases and 4 bases, with 20 bases remaining between them. Germline lookup yields CDR1 MDHEN and CDR2 SYDVKM. The CDR3 sequence: CASSQGRGVGADTQYF. CDR3 nucleotides: TGTGCCAGCAGCCAAGGCCGCGGGGTAGGCGCAGATACGCAGTATTTT.

Concerning this clone itself: Different DNA sequences within this sample yield the same CDR3. The rearrangement links TRBV7-9 to TRBJ2-7; 8 positions agree with TRBD2. Per germline, CDR1 SEHNR and CDR2 FQNEAQ (reference sequence). V lost 6 bases, J lost 2 bases, and 6 bases stayed unmatched. The CDR3 extends over 14 amino acids. The CDR3 reads CASSIPGLAYEQYF. The CDR3 nucleotides are TGTGCCAGCAGTATTCCGGGACTAGCCTACGAGCAGTACTTC.

This clone was picked up one time. CDR3 protein: CASSKSPIPGTGDWVRQFF. DNA for the CDR3: TGTGCCAGCAGCAAGTCCCCAATACCCGGGACAGGGGACTGGGTACGGCAGTTCTTC. The rearrangement links TRBV7-2 to TRBJ2-1, with TRBD1 matching 10 bases. This CDR3 is 19 amino acids long. Germline CDR1 is SGHTA and CDR2 is FQGNSA. V shed 5 bases and J 12 bases; nucleotides not matched to a gene: 25.

The chain uses TRBV14 and TRBJ2-7, with 8 positions matching TRBD2. The length of the CDR3 is 13 residues. In germline, CDR1 is SGHDN, CDR2 FVKESK. Trimming cost V 7 bases and J 2 bases; bases outside gene matches: 4. In nucleotides, the CDR3 is TGTGCCAGCACCTACGGGGGGGCCTACGAGCAGTACTTC. Residues: CASTYGGAYEQYF.

V usage is TRBV4-3 and J usage is TRBJ2-7, with 7 bases that match TRBD2. Per germline, CDR1 LGHNA and CDR2 YSLEER. The CDR3 is made up of 15 amino acids. V shed 0 bases and J 1 base; nucleotides not matched to a gene: 3. The CDR3 here is CASSQEQGGSYEQYF. CDR3 coding DNA: TGCGCCAGCAGCCAAGAGCAGGGAGGGTCCTACGAGCAGTACTTC.

Only one count was recorded for this clone. The rearrangement joins TRBV7-9 to TRBJ1-1; TRBD1 matches at 9 bases. The CDR3 length is 14 residues. The germline V gene has CDR1 SEHNR and CDR2 FQNEAQ (reference sequence). Germline trimming cut 5 bases from V and 7 bases from J; bases unmatched to any gene: 8. The CDR3 loop is CASSPRGTGREAFF. The CDR3 nucleotides read TGTGCCAGCAGCCCGAGAGGGACAGGGCGTGAAGCTTTCTTT.

This chain joins TRBV20-1 and TRBJ2-1; D gene unclear. Deletions cut 6 bases from V and 10 bases from J, with 13 bases between. Germline CDR1 reads DFQATT; CDR2 reads SNEGSKA (reference sequence). The CDR3 runs to 11 residues. This chain's CDR3 is CSAPGRREQFF. As DNA, the CDR3 is TGCAGTGCACCAGGCAGACGGGAGCAGTTCTTC.

J is TRBJ2-7 and V is TRBV9; D might be TRBD1 (5 bases). V was shortened by 0 bases and J by 5 bases, with 12 bases between the two germline ends. Germline loops: CDR1 SGDLS, CDR2 YYNGEE. The CDR3 sequence is 14 residues long. Here the CDR3 DNA reads TGTGCCAGCAGCGTAGGGTCCAGGGTCGACGAGCAGTACTTC. Encoded protein: CASSVGSRVDEQYF. Combining the CDR3 with reference TRBV9 and TRBJ2-7 gives the whole variable domain DSGVTQTPKHLITATGQRVTLRCSPRSGDLSVYWYQQSLDQGLQFLIQYYNGEERAKGNILERFSAQQFPDLHSELNLSSLELGDSALYFCASSVGSRVDEQYFGPGTRLTVT.

With respect to this clone: Other nucleotide sequences in the sample specify the same CDR3. The chain recombines TRBV19 with TRBJ2-1; TRBD2 might be the D (5 bases). CDR3 length: 13 amino acids. CDR1 is LNHDA, CDR2 SQIVND, per germline (reference sequence). The germline V and J ends were trimmed by 3 bases and 10 bases, with 13 bases remaining between them. As DNA, the CDR3 is TGTGCCAGTAGTATCAGACCGGGGAGAGAGCAGTTCTTC. Translating it yields CASSIRPGREQFF.

Only a few counts were recorded for this clone. Other DNA sequences in this specimen translate into the identical CDR3. The V call is TRBV28, the J call TRBJ1-1; D remains unclear. Per germline, CDR1 MDHEN and CDR2 SYDVKM. Between the trimmed V and J ends, which lost 2 bases and 2 bases, there was a span of 6 bases. The CDR3 spans 13 residues. In nucleotides, the CDR3 is TGTGCCAGCAGTTTACTTGACAACACTGAAGCTTTCTTT. Translating gives CASSLLDNTEAFF.

The rearrangement links TRBV2 to TRBJ1-2, with D perhaps matching TRBD1 (5 bases). This CDR3 spans 15 amino acids. Germline V CDR1 and CDR2: SNHLY, FYNNEI. Trimming pared 9 bases from V and 7 bases from J, leaving 24 bases between. CDR3 DNA sequence: TGTGCCAGTTACCTTCCCGGCGGCAGGGTTGGTGGCTACACCTTC. Translated, it gives CASYLPGGRVGGYTF.

This rearrangement joins TRBV29-1 to TRBJ2-7; 8 bases align to TRBD2. The ends lost 7 bases at V and 5 bases at J; junction bases unmatched: 10. Germline V gives CDR1 SQVTM, CDR2 ANQGSEA. This CDR3 is 13 amino acids long. The CDR3 reads CSATGGTKNEQYF. CDR3 nucleotide sequence: TGCAGCGCTACGGGGGGGACCAAGAACGAGCAGTACTTC.

This rearrangement joins TRBV9 to TRBJ2-1; 8 positions agree with TRBD2. The ends lost 3 bases at V and 5 bases at J; junction bases unmatched: 4. The CDR3 consists of 14 residues. Germline-derived CDR1 and CDR2 are SGDLS and YYNGEE. The CDR3 bases are TGTGCCAGCAGCGGCACTAGCGGAGACAATGAGCAGTTCTTC. It specifies CASSGTSGDNEQFF.

V gene TRBV7-2 combines with J gene TRBJ2-1, with 10 bases aligning to TRBD2. The CDR3 covers 16 residues. Losses at the gene ends were 6 bases for V and 7 bases for J; bases not matched to a gene: 12. The germline CDR1 and CDR2 sequences are SGHTA and FQGNSA. The CDR3 DNA sequence: TGTGCCAGCAGTGCCGAGCGGGAGGGCCGCGAGAATGAGCAGTTCTTC. It specifies CASSAEREGRENEQFF.

The V gene is TRBV4-3, the J gene TRBJ2-2, with no clear D. From germline, CDR1 is LGHNA and CDR2 YSLEER. This CDR3 has 14 amino acids. Between the trimmed V and J ends, which lost 5 bases and 4 bases, there was a span of 11 bases. CDR3 loop: CASSGKYGTGELFF. CDR3 nucleotide sequence: TGCGCCAGCAGCGGAAAGTACGGCACCGGGGAGCTGTTTTTT.

V is TRBV4-1 and J is TRBJ2-3; 9 bases match TRBD1. CDR1 is MGHRA and CDR2 is YSYEKL in the germline V gene. CDR3 size: 17 residues. V shed 3 bases and J 4 bases; nucleotides not matched to a gene: 11. The CDR3 nucleotides are TGCGCCAGCAGCCAGATTTTTGGGACAGGGTCCGCAGATACGCAGTATTTT. As protein: CASSQIFGTGSADTQYF.

This chain connects TRBV5-1 to TRBJ2-7, with a tentative D call TRBD1 (6 bases). In germline, CDR1 is SGHRS, CDR2 YFSETQ. The V end lost 4 bases, the J end lost 1 base, and 18 bases lay between the germline ends. This CDR3 is 16 amino acids long. The CDR3 here is CASSESTGMRSYEQYF. CDR3 nucleotides: TGCGCCAGCAGCGAATCAACAGGGATGAGGTCCTACGAGCAGTACTTC.

This chain connects TRBV11-2 to TRBJ1-5, with a weak D call TRBD1 (6 bases). The V gene's germline CDR1 is SGHAT and CDR2 FQNNGV. CDR3 length: 15 residues. The V and J ends lost 5 bases and 0 bases respectively, with 11 bases between them. CDR3 sequence: CASSPRGDSNQPQHF. The CDR3 DNA reads TGTGCCAGCAGCCCGAGGGGGGATAGCAATCAGCCCCAGCATTTT.

The V gene is TRBV7-9, the J gene TRBJ2-3; 7 nucleotides align to TRBD2. V gave up 5 bases and J gave up 4 bases; unmatched junction bases: 9. The CDR3 contains 15 residues. Germline CDR1 reads SEHNR; CDR2 reads FQNEAQ (reference sequence). The CDR3 region is CASSPTGEGADTQYF. The CDR3 DNA reads TGTGCCAGCAGCCCGACCGGGGAGGGCGCAGATACGCAGTATTTT. The full variable domain, with the rest looked up from reference TRBV7-9 and TRBJ2-3, is DTGVSQNPRHKITKRGQNVTFRCDPISEHNRLYWYRQTLGQGPEFLTYFQNEAQLEKSRLLSDRFSAERPKGSFSTLEIQRTEQGDSAMYLCASSPTGEGADTQYFGPGTRLTVL.

The rearrangement joins TRBV28 to TRBJ1-4; weak D call: TRBD1 (5 bases). Trimming took off 5 bases at V and 11 bases at J, with 18 bases between the two ends. The CDR3 sequence is 14 residues long. Germline CDR1 reads MDHEN; CDR2 reads SYDVKM. The CDR3 DNA is TGTGCCAGCAGTCCAGAGGTAGGGGTTTGGAAACTGTTTTTT. Protein product: CASSPEVGVWKLFF.

In its sample, this clone was seen once. The identical CDR3 is also encoded by other nucleotide sequences in the sample. The genes are TRBV19 and TRBJ2-1; 7 bases match TRBD1. The germline CDR1 and CDR2 sequences are LNHDA and SQIVND (reference sequence). The trim removed 3 bases at V and 3 bases at J, leaving 2 bases unmatched. The CDR3 covers 14 residues. The CDR3 region is CASSMRGLYNEQFF. Written as DNA, the CDR3 is TGTGCCAGTAGTATGAGGGGGCTCTACAATGAGCAGTTCTTC.

The V gene is TRBV27, the J gene TRBJ2-5; TRBD2 agrees at 12 bases. Germline-derived CDR1 and CDR2 are MNHEY and SMNVEV (reference sequence). The V segment lost 3 bases and the J segment 4 bases; nucleotides outside the gene matches: 3. The CDR3 spans 15 residues. CDR3 sequence (DNA): TGTGCCAGCAGTTTGCTAGCGGGAGGGAGAGAGACCCAGTACTTC. Its protein product is CASSLLAGGRETQYF.

The chain is built from TRBV27 and TRBJ1-3; no clear D gene. Per germline, CDR1 MNHEY and CDR2 SMNVEV (reference sequence). The CDR3 consists of 15 residues. Trimming removed 7 bases at V and 0 bases at J, with 13 bases between. The CDR3 nucleotides read TGTGCCAGCACCGAAAGGGCCGGCTCTGGAAACACCATATATTTT. Translated, it gives CASTERAGSGNTIYF.

This clone is a singleton in its sample. V and J are TRBV28 and TRBJ2-3, with TRBD1 matching 7 bases. CDR3 length: 15 amino acids. J gave up 4 bases and V 5 bases, and 9 bases lay outside the gene matches. Germline V gene sequence: CDR1 MDHEN, CDR2 SYDVKM. In DNA form, the CDR3 reads TGTGCCAGCAGTCCGGGACAGCAAGTTTCAGATACGCAGTATTTT. Translated, it gives CASSPGQQVSDTQYF.

The V call is TRBV30, the J call TRBJ1-1, with a weak D call TRBD1 (5 bases). Germline CDR1 and CDR2: GTSNPN and SVGIG (reference sequence). The CDR3 covers 13 residues. The V end was cut by 2 bases, the J end by 4 bases, with 11 bases between. The CDR3 region has the DNA TGTGCCTGGAGTTGGGGCGGGAGCACTGAAGCTTTCTTT. Its protein product is CAWSWGGSTEAFF.

For this clone: The sample contains more than one DNA sequence encoding this CDR3. J is TRBJ2-7 and V is TRBV28; D may be TRBD2 (6 bases). This CDR3 is built from 14 residues. With 1 base removed from V and 1 base from J, the gap between germline ends came to 8 bases. Germline loops: CDR1 MDHEN, CDR2 SYDVKM. CDR3 amino acids: CASSLSAGSYEQYF. The CDR3 DNA reads as TGTGCCAGCAGTTTATCGGCGGGATCCTACGAGCAGTACTTC.

This chain uses TRBV9 with TRBJ2-7, with 12 bases aligning to TRBD2. CDR1 is SGDLS and CDR2 is YYNGEE in the germline V gene. Germline trimming cut 4 bases from V and 9 bases from J; bases unmatched to any gene: 11. CDR3 size: 15 residues. The CDR3 bases are TGTGCCAGCAGCCCCGGGGGACTAGCGGGCTCCGGGCAGTACTTC. It yields the protein CASSPGGLAGSGQYF.

This chain uses TRBV7-9 with TRBJ2-1; D gene ambiguous. CDR1 is SEHNR, CDR2 FQNEAQ, per germline (reference sequence). The V end lost 4 bases, the J end lost 7 bases, and 11 bases lay between the germline ends. The CDR3 spans 13 residues. The CDR3 here is CASSSLDGNEQFF. CDR3 DNA sequence: TGTGCCAGCAGCTCGTTAGACGGGAATGAGCAGTTCTTC. Drawing the rest from reference TRBV7-9 and TRBJ2-1, the complete variable domain is DTGVSQNPRHKITKRGQNVTFRCDPISEHNRLYWYRQTLGQGPEFLTYFQNEAQLEKSRLLSDRFSAERPKGSFSTLEIQRTEQGDSAMYLCASSSLDGNEQFFGPGTRLTVL.

This clone appeared a single time. CDR3 in amino acids: CASSFTGGGSGYTF. The CDR3 bases are TGTGCCAGCAGTTTCACAGGGGGCGGGAGTGGCTACACCTTC. The chain links TRBV27 to TRBJ1-2, with TRBD1 matching over 9 bases. The trim removed 3 bases at V and 7 bases at J, leaving 6 bases unmatched. Germline CDR1 is MNHEY and CDR2 is SMNVEV (reference sequence). This CDR3 contains 14 residues.

The rearrangement uses TRBV6-1 and TRBJ1-1; D is unresolved. This CDR3 spans 12 amino acids. Trimming pared 7 bases from V and 5 bases from J, leaving 11 bases between. Germline V lookup: CDR1 MNHNS, CDR2 SASEGT. For the CDR3, the DNA is TGTGCCAGCATGACAACGGGGACTGAAGCTTTCTTT. Translating gives CASMTTGTEAFF.